The present TCR beta chain was sequenced within a study of OX40 agonist ivuxolimab in advanced cancers. Sequencing was performed with immunoSEQ multiplex PCR; in TCRdb, only in-frame clones are kept and a portion is missing. The sample lists some 74,000 clones, 80% to 95% seen once, with roughly 6.9% in the top ten. The CDR3 runs to 15 residues. CDR1 and CDR2 from the germline V gene are KGHSH and LQKENI. Trimming took 5 bases from V and 2 from J, leaving 14 bases between them. The TCR sequence derives from an adult with an advanced solid tumor such as melanoma, head and neck, liver or kidney cancer. The chain employs TRBV18 and TRBJ2-3; D is perhaps TRBD2 (6 bases). The source was CD4+ or CD8+ T cells sorted from blood, collected in a trial of the OX40 agonist ivuxolimab. CDR3 sequence (DNA): TGTGCCAGCTCAAAGAGCGGGTATGCCACAGATACGCAGTATTTT. Amino acids: CASSKSGYATDTQYF.